The sequence of this T cell receptor (beta chain) was determined in a study of blood T cells in healthy people across ages. General study results and limits: As naive T cell percentage varied, TCR beta diversity correlated strongly with it. One million T cells yielded diversity estimates that were considered underestimates. Possibly, changes in expanded clonotypes were confounded because donor CMV status was unknown.

Per-sample PBMC isolation yielded at least 7 million cells. Combining a sample-barcoded 5' primer with a J-beta primer mix, a second PCR ran for about 6 to 12 cycles. Each CDR3 protein gets one entry after TCRdb re-called the 5' RACE reads with MiXCR. Among hundreds of thousands of distinct CDR3 sequences listed, 56% were seen once. Worth noting for this clonotype: Its specificity is unknown.

Deletions cut 6 bases from V and 7 bases from J, with 19 bases between. The CDR3 extends over 15 amino acids. The germline gives CDR1 MNHEY, CDR2 SVGAGI. The chain is built from TRBV6-5 and TRBJ1-5, with D possibly TRBD1 on 6 matching bases. Material for sequencing was blood. The TCR was taken from a man aged 40-55 years in good health. CDR3 nucleotide sequence: TGTGCCAGCAGCCGCTCCGGGACATTAGGGCAGCCCCAGCATTTT. Translating gives CASSRSGTLGQPQHF.